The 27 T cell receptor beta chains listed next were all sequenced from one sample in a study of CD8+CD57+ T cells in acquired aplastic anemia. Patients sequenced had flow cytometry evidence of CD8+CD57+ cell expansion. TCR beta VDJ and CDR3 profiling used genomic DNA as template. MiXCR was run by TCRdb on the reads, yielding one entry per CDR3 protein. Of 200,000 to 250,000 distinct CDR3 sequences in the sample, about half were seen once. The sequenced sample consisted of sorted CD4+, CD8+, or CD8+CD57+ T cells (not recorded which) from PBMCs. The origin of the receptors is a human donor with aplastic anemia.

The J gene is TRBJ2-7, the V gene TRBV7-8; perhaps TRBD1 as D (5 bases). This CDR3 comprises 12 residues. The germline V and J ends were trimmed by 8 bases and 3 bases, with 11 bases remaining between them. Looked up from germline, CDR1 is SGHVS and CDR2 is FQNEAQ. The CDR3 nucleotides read TGTGCCAGCGCATGGCAGGGCTACGAGCAGTACTTC. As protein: CASAWQGYEQYF.

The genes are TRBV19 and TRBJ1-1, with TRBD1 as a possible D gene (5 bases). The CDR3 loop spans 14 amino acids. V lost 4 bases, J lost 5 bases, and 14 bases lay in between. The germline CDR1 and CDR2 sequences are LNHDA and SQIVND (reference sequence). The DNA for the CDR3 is TGTGCCAGTAGTACCCCCGGCAGGGCAACTGAAGCTTTCTTT. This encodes CASSTPGRATEAFF.

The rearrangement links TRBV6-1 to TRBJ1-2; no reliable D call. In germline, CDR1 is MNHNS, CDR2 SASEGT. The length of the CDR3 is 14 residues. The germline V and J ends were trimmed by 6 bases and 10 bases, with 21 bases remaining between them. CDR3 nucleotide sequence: TGTGCCAGCAGCGTCTTTGGTTCAGACCTCACCTACACCTTC. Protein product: CASSVFGSDLTYTF.

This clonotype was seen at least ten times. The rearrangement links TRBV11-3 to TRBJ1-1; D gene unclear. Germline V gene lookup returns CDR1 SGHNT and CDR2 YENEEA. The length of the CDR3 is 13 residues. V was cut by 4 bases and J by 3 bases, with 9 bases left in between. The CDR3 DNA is TGTGCCAGCAGCTCTAGCGCGGACACTGAAGCTTTCTTT. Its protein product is CASSSSADTEAFF. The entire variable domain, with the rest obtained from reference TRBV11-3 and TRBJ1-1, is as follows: EAGVVQSPRYKIIEKKQPVAFWCNPISGHNTLYWYLQNLGQGPELLIRYENEEAVDDSQLPKDRFSAERLKGVDSTLKIQPAELGDSAVYLCASSSSADTEAFFGQGTRLTVV.

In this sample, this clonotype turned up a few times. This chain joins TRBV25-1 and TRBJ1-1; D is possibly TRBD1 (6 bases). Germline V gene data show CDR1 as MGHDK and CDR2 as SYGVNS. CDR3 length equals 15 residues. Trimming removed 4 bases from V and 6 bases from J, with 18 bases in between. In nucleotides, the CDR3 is TGTGCCAGCAGTGCAACATTTGGGGGCGCGTCTGAAGCTTTCTTT. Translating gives CASSATFGGASEAFF.

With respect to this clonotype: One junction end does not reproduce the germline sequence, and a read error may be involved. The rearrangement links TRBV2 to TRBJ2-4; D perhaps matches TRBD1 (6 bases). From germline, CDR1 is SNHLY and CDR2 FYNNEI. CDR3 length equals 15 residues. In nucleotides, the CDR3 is TGTGCCAGCAGCTTAGGAGGTACAGGGCCGTCCCCCCTCCACTTC. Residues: CASSLGGTGPSPLHF.

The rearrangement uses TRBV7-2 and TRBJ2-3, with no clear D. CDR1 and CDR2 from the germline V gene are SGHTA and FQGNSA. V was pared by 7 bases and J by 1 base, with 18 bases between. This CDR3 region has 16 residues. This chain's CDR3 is CASNARPTGGTDTQYF. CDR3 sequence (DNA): TGTGCCAGCAACGCCCGGCCAACCGGAGGCACAGATACGCAGTATTTT.

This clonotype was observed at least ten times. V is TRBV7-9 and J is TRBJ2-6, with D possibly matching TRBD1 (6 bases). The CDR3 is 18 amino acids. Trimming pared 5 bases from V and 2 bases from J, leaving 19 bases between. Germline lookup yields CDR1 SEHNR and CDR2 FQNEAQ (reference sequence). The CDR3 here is CASSPDRRLPPGANVLTF. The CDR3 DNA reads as TGTGCCAGCAGCCCCGACAGGAGACTACCTCCTGGGGCCAACGTCCTGACTTTC.

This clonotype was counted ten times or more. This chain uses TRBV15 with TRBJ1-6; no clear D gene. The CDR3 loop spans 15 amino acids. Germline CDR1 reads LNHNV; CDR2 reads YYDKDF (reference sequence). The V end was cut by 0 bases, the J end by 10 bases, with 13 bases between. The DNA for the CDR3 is TGTGCCACCAGCAGAGATCGAGGGAAGGGCTCACCCCTCCACTTT. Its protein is CATSRDRGKGSPLHF.

The CDR3, as DNA: TGTGCCAGTAGTCAACAGGGCTCTGGCGAGCAGTACTTC. This gives the protein CASSQQGSGEQYF. This chain uses TRBV19 with TRBJ2-7, with a tentative D call TRBD1 (6 bases). Germline V CDR1 and CDR2: LNHDA, SQIVND (reference sequence). Trimming removed 5 bases at V and 6 bases at J, with 14 bases between. The CDR3 has 13 amino acids.

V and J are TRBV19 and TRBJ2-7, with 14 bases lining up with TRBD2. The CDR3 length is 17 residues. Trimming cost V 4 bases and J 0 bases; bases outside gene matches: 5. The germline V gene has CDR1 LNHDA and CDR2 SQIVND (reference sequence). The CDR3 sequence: CASSTRTSGRTSYEQYF. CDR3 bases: TGTGCCAGTAGTACTCGGACTAGCGGGAGGACCTCCTACGAGCAGTACTTC.

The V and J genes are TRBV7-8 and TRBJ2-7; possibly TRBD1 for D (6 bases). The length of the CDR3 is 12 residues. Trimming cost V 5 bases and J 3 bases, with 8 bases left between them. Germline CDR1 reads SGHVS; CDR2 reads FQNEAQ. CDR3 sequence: CASSEGDYEQYV. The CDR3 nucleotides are TGTGCCAGCAGCGAGGGGGACTACGAGCAGTACGTC.

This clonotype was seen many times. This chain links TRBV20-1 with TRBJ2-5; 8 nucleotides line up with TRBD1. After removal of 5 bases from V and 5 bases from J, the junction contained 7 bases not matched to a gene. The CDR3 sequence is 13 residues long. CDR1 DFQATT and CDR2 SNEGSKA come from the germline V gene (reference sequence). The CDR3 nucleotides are TGCAGTGCTCGACAGGGGAGGATGGAGACCCAGTACTTC. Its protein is CSARQGRMETQYF.

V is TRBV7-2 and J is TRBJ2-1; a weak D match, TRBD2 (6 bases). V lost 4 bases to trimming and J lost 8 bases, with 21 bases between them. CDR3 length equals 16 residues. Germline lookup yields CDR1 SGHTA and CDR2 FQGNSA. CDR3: CASSSWGDQVRDEQFF. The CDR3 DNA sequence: TGTGCCAGCAGCTCATGGGGGGACCAAGTCAGGGATGAGCAGTTCTTC.

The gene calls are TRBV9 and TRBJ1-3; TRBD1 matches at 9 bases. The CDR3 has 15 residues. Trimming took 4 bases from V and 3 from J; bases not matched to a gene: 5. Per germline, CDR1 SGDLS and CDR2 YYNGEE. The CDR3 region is CASSRDRVGGNTIYF. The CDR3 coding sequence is TGTGCCAGCAGCCGGGACAGGGTTGGTGGAAACACCATATATTTT.

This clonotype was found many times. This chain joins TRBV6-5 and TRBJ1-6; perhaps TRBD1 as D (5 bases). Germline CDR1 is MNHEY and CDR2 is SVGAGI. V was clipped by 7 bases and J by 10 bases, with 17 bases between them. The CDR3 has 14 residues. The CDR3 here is CASNIRDGGSPLHF. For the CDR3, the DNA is TGTGCCAGCAACATCCGGGACGGAGGGTCACCCCTCCACTTT.

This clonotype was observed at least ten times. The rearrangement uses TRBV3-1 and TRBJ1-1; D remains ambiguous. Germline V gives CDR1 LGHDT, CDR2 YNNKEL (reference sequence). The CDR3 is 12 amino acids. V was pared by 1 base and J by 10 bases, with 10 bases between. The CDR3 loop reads CASSQGNGVAFF. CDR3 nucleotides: TGTGCCAGCAGCCAAGGAAACGGAGTAGCTTTCTTT.

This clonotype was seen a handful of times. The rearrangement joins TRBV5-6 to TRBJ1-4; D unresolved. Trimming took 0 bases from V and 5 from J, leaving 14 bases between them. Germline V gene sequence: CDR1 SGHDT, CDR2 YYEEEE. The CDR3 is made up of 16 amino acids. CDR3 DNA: TGTGCCAGCAGCTTGGGTAGTAGGGCTAAAAATGAAAAACTGTTTTTT. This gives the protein CASSLGSRAKNEKLFF.

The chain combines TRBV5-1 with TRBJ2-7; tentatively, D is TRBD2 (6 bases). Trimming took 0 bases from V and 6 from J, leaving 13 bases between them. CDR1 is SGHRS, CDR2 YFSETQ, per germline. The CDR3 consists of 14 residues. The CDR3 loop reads CASSLDGGVGEQYF. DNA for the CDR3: TGCGCCAGCAGCTTGGACGGCGGGGTTGGCGAGCAGTACTTC. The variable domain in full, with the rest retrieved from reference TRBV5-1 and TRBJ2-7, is KAGVTQTPRYLIKTRGQQVTLSCSPISGHRSVSWYQQTPGQGLQFLFEYFSETQRNKGNFPGRFSGRQFSNSRSEMNVSTLELGDSALYLCASSLDGGVGEQYFGPGTRLTVT.

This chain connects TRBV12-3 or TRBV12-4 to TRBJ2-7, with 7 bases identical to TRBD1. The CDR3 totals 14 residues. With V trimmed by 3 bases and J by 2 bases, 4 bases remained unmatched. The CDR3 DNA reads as TGTGCCAGCAGTTTTAGGGGGCCGGCCTACGAGCAGTACTTC. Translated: CASSFRGPAYEQYF.

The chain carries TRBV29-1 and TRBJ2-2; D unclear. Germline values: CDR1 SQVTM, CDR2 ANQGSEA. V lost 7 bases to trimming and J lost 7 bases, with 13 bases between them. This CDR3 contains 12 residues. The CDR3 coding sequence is TGCAGCGCCCCAAGAAGTGGCGGGGAGCTGTTTTTT. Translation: CSAPRSGGELFF.

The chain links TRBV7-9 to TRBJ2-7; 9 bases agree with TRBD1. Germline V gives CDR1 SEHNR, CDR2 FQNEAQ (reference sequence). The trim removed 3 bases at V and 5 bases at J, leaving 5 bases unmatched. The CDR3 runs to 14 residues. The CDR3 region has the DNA TGTGCCAGCAGCTTTCGAAGACAGGGGGACGAGCAGTACTTC. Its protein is CASSFRRQGDEQYF.

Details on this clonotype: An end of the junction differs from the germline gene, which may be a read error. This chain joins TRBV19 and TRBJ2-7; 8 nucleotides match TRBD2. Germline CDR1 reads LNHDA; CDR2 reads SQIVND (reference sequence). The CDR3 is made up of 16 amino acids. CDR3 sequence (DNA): TGTGCCAGTGGGGTAGCGGTCGCCGGGGGGGGGGAAGAGCAGCACTTC. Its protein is CASGVAVAGGGEEQHF.

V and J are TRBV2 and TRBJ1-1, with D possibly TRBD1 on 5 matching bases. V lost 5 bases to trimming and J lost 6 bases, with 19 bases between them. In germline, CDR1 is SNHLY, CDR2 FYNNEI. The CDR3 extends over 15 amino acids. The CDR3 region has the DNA TGTGCCAGCAGTTTGGGCAGGGCTGAGTGGGCTGAAGCTTTCTTT. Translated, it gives CASSLGRAEWAEAFF.

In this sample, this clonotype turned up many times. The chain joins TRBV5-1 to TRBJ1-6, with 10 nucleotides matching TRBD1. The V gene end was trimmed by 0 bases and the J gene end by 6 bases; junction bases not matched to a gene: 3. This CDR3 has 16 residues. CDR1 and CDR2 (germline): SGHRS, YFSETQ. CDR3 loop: CASSLVGQGGNSPLHF. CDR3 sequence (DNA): TGCGCCAGCAGCTTGGTAGGACAGGGGGGTAATTCACCCCTCCACTTT.

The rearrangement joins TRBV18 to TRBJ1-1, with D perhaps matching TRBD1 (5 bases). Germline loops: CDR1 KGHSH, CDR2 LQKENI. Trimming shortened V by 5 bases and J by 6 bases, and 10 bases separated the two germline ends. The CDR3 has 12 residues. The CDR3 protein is CASSVTGPEAFF. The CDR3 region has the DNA TGTGCCAGCTCAGTAACAGGTCCTGAAGCTTTCTTT.

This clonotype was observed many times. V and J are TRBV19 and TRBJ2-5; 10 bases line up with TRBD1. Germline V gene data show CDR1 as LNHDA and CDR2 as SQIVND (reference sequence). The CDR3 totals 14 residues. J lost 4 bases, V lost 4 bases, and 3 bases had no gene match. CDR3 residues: CASSTGQGGETQYF. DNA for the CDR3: TGTGCCAGTAGTACCGGACAGGGGGGAGAGACCCAGTACTTC.